The 27 T cell receptor beta chains below all came from one sample that was sequenced in a study of cytomegalovirus exposure and HLA in healthy donors. 13 Jbeta primers and 60 Vbeta primers were used for the PCR. Using immunoSEQ multiplex PCR, the repertoire was profiled, and TCRdb retains in-frame clones only, with some absent. The table lists roughly 170,000 clones, about 81% of them singletons. What was sequenced was PBMCs. These receptors were obtained from a woman aged 25 to 39 in good health and CMV-seronegative.

This chain joins TRBV6-5 and TRBJ2-7, with no clear D. In germline, CDR1 is MNHEY, CDR2 SVGAGI. There are 14 residues in the CDR3. The ends were cut back, 4 bases at V and 0 bases at J, with 10 bases in the middle. CDR3 region: CASSSRNSSYEQYF. CDR3 DNA: TGTGCCAGCAGTTCCAGGAATAGCTCCTACGAGCAGTACTTC.

This clone appeared a single time. This chain uses TRBV9 with TRBJ2-5; 7 bases align to TRBD2. In germline, CDR1 is SGDLS, CDR2 YYNGEE. This CDR3 has 15 residues. With V trimmed by 2 bases and J by 0 bases, 4 bases remained unmatched. The CDR3 coding sequence is TGTGCCAGCAGCGTGGGGGGGGGTTACCAAGAGACCCAGTACTTC. Translating it yields CASSVGGGYQETQYF.

The chain uses TRBV5-4 and TRBJ2-2, with 12 bases lining up with TRBD2. This CDR3 is built from 16 residues. Germline values: CDR1 SGHNT, CDR2 YYREEE (reference sequence). V dropped 4 bases and J dropped 4; count of bases not matched to a gene: 5. CDR3 DNA: TGTGCCAGCAGCCCGGGACTAGCGGGCAGCACCGGGGAGCTGTTTTTT. Amino acid sequence: CASSPGLAGSTGELFF.

The CDR3 loop reads CASSLLAINEQYF. The CDR3 DNA follows: TGTGCCAGCAGCTTACTAGCGATTAACGAGCAGTACTTC. The chain combines TRBV7-2 with TRBJ2-7; D may be TRBD2 (6 bases). Trimming shortened V by 2 bases and J by 5 bases, and 10 bases separated the two germline ends. The CDR3 is made up of 13 amino acids. CDR1 and CDR2 (germline): SGHTA, FQGNSA.

This chain uses TRBV27 with TRBJ2-7, with 7 bases lining up with TRBD1. The germline CDR1 and CDR2 sequences are MNHEY and SMNVEV (reference sequence). V lost 2 bases and J lost 2; bases outside the gene matches: 9. The CDR3 sequence is 16 residues long. The CDR3 is CASSLTPGTVTYEQYF. CDR3 in DNA: TGTGCCAGCAGTTTAACCCCCGGGACAGTGACCTACGAGCAGTACTTC.

This sequence joins TRBV5-8 and TRBJ1-5; weak D call: TRBD1 (6 bases). The ends were cut back, 4 bases at V and 9 bases at J, with 20 bases in the middle. The CDR3 totals 15 residues. CDR1 is SGHTS, CDR2 YDEGEE, per germline. The CDR3 reads CASSTYYGQSRPQHF. DNA for the CDR3: TGTGCCAGCAGCACTTATTATGGACAGTCTCGGCCCCAGCATTTT.

This clone is a singleton in its sample. This chain uses TRBV27 with TRBJ2-3; 7 bases map to TRBD1. The V segment lost 5 bases and the J segment 3 bases; nucleotides outside the gene matches: 8. CDR1 and CDR2 (germline): MNHEY, SMNVEV (reference sequence). This CDR3 comprises 15 residues. CDR3 in amino acids: CASSPDRSPTDTQYF. The CDR3 DNA follows: TGTGCCAGCAGTCCGGACAGGTCTCCGACAGATACGCAGTATTTT.

In regard to this clone: Sequence at one end of the junction differs from germline and may be a read error. This rearrangement joins TRBV27 to TRBJ2-4, with D maybe TRBD2 (6 bases). The germline gives CDR1 MNHEY, CDR2 SMNVEV (reference sequence). This CDR3 has 17 amino acids. DNA for the CDR3: TGTGCCAGCAGTTTATCGTGGTGGGGACTGGCCAAAAACAGTCAGTACTTC. Translation gives CASSLSWWGLAKNSQYF.

The V and J genes are TRBV7-6 and TRBJ1-1, with D possibly matching TRBD1 (5 bases). Germline V gene sequence: CDR1 SGHVS, CDR2 FNYEAQ. V shed 3 bases and J shed 0 bases, with 11 bases lying between them. The CDR3 is made up of 15 amino acids. The CDR3 region has the DNA TGTGCCAGCAGCTTTGAGGACATGCTGAACACTGAAGCTTTCTTT. Amino acid sequence: CASSFEDMLNTEAFF.

The chain recombines TRBV2 with TRBJ2-5; 8 bases are a match to TRBD1. The germline CDR1 and CDR2 sequences are SNHLY and FYNNEI. The CDR3 contains 14 residues. The ends lost 4 bases at V and 4 bases at J; junction bases unmatched: 5. This CDR3 reads CASSGQGSRETQYF. CDR3 in DNA: TGTGCCAGCAGTGGACAGGGGAGTAGAGAGACCCAGTACTTC.

The chain has TRBV29-1 and TRBJ1-1, with D possibly being TRBD1 (5 bases). This CDR3 is built from 14 residues. V was pared by 5 bases and J by 1 base, with 14 bases between. The germline V gene encodes CDR1 SQVTM and CDR2 ANQGSEA. The chain's CDR3 is CSVRRAGSNTEAFF. CDR3 coding DNA: TGCAGCGTTCGTAGGGCAGGGTCGAACACTGAAGCTTTCTTT.

The rearrangement links TRBV4-3 to TRBJ2-1; 7 bases are shared with TRBD2. This CDR3 is 15 amino acids long. V was pared by 4 bases and J by 6 bases, with 9 bases of the junction left unmatched. Per the germline V gene, CDR1 is LGHNA and CDR2 is YSLEER. CDR3 residues: CASSPTYTGGNEQFF. The CDR3, as DNA: TGCGCCAGCAGCCCCACCTATACGGGAGGCAATGAGCAGTTCTTC.

The chain combines TRBV7-2 with TRBJ2-5, with D hard to call. V was clipped by 1 base and J by 6 bases, with 6 bases between them. CDR1 and CDR2 (germline): SGHTA, FQGNSA. The CDR3 runs 12 residues. CDR3 bases: TGTGCCAGCAGCTTAGTAGCACAGACCCAGTACTTC. Translation gives CASSLVAQTQYF. Full variable domain (outside the CDR3, taken from reference TRBV7-2 and TRBJ2-5): GAGVSQSPSNKVTEKGKDVELRCDPISGHTALYWYRQSLGQGLEFLIYFQGNSAPDKSGLPSDRFSAERTGGSVSTLTIQRTQQEDSAVYLCASSLVAQTQYFGPGTRLLVL.

The genes are TRBV28 and TRBJ2-5, with D tentatively TRBD1 (6 bases). Germline values: CDR1 MDHEN, CDR2 SYDVKM. The CDR3 has 17 residues. Trimming pared 4 bases from V and 5 bases from J, leaving 23 bases between. The chain's CDR3 is CASSSLPFTGKSETQYF. The CDR3 nucleotides are TGTGCCAGCAGTTCACTCCCGTTTACAGGGAAATCGGAGACCCAGTACTTC.

This CDR3 reads CASSYSRDTEAFF. The CDR3 nucleotides are TGTGCCAGCAGTTACTCGCGGGACACTGAAGCTTTCTTT. The chain combines TRBV6-6 with TRBJ1-1, with D uncertain. V lost 0 bases and J lost 3, with 5 bases in between. The CDR3 extends over 13 amino acids. Germline assignment: CDR1 MNHNY and CDR2 SVGAGI (reference sequence).

The genes are TRBV27 and TRBJ2-5; D possibly corresponds to TRBD1 (6 bases). V was trimmed by 4 bases and J by 4 bases, leaving 16 bases between them. The length of the CDR3 is 15 residues. Per germline, CDR1 MNHEY and CDR2 SMNVEV (reference sequence). CDR3 amino acids: CASSSMMGARETQYF. As DNA, the CDR3 is TGTGCCAGCAGTTCCATGATGGGGGCAAGAGAGACCCAGTACTTC.

This clone was seen only a few times. At the DNA level, this CDR3 is encoded by other sequences in the same sample as well. The chain is built from TRBV6-6 and TRBJ2-7, with D possibly matching TRBD2 (6 bases). Germline assignment: CDR1 MNHNY and CDR2 SVGAGI (reference sequence). V lost 5 bases, J lost 5 bases, and 7 bases lay in between. This CDR3 contains 11 residues. The CDR3 DNA is TGTGCCAGCAGTCGGGGGAACGAGCAGTACTTC. Translation: CASSRGNEQYF.

The chain carries TRBV11-1 and TRBJ1-2; no firm D call. CDR1 SGHAT and CDR2 FQDESV come from the germline V gene (reference sequence). The CDR3 sequence is 14 residues long. The V end was cut by 4 bases, the J end by 2 bases, with 11 bases between. The CDR3 nucleotides read TGTGCCAGCAGCTCGAGTTCCAGGAACTATGGCTACACCTTC. Translating it yields CASSSSSRNYGYTF.

This clone has only one observation. This chain links TRBV10-3 with TRBJ1-1; D is undetermined. Trimming left V 3 bases short and J 0 bases short, with 14 bases between. CDR1 ENHRY and CDR2 SYGVKD come from the germline V gene. The CDR3 spans 16 residues. In nucleotides, the CDR3 is TGTGCCATCAGTGAAGCGCCAGAGTTACTGAACACTGAAGCTTTCTTT. Amino acid sequence: CAISEAPELLNTEAFF.

This chain connects TRBV10-3 to TRBJ2-7; D possibly corresponds to TRBD2 (6 bases). Germline CDR1 and CDR2: ENHRY and SYGVKD. This CDR3 is 17 amino acids long. V was clipped by 2 bases and J by 5 bases, with 22 bases between them. CDR3 sequence reads: CAISEPSLGLSKNEQYF. The CDR3 DNA sequence: TGTGCCATCAGTGAGCCCAGCCTGGGACTGTCGAAGAACGAGCAGTACTTC.

The V and J genes are TRBV10-3 and TRBJ2-4; 9 bases are shared with TRBD1. Trimming took 5 bases from V and 4 from J; bases not matched to a gene: 6. The germline V gene encodes CDR1 ENHRY and CDR2 SYGVKD. The CDR3 runs 15 residues. The CDR3 is CAISLGGTGKNIQYF. CDR3 bases: TGTGCCATCAGTTTGGGGGGGACAGGGAAAAACATTCAGTACTTC.

This chain uses TRBV9 with TRBJ2-3; TRBD1 matches 7 bases. The germline CDR1 and CDR2 sequences are SGDLS and YYNGEE. The CDR3 is 16 residues long. Germline trimming cut 3 bases from V and 8 bases from J; bases unmatched to any gene: 15. CDR3 protein: CASSGDLGTAPGTQYF. The DNA for the CDR3 is TGTGCCAGCAGCGGAGATCTCGGGACAGCTCCTGGTACGCAGTATTTT.

This sequence joins TRBV28 and TRBJ1-1; D unresolved. Trimming shortened V by 2 bases and J by 0 bases, and 10 bases separated the two germline ends. This CDR3 is 15 amino acids long. The germline CDR1 and CDR2 sequences are MDHEN and SYDVKM. CDR3 nucleotide sequence: TGTGCCAGCAGTTTACGAGTTCCTATGAACACTGAAGCTTTCTTT. Its protein product is CASSLRVPMNTEAFF.

The rearrangement joins TRBV29-1 to TRBJ1-2; D might be TRBD1 (5 bases). Deletions cut 4 bases from V and 4 bases from J, with 25 bases between. From germline, CDR1 is SQVTM and CDR2 ANQGSEA. This CDR3 has 17 amino acids. Here the CDR3 DNA reads TGCAGCGTTGGACAAGACCCAGATTGGGGGGATGTCTATGGCTACACCTTC. This codes for CSVGQDPDWGDVYGYTF.

The V and J genes are TRBV4-3 and TRBJ2-7; maybe TRBD2 (6 bases). The CDR3 is 15 residues long. V lost 0 bases to trimming and J lost 2 bases, with 11 bases between them. Germline V gene data show CDR1 as LGHNA and CDR2 as YSLEER. DNA of the CDR3: TGCGCCAGCAGCCAAGACCGGGACTTCACCTACGAGCAGTACTTC. Its translation: CASSQDRDFTYEQYF.

This clone was counted a few times. This chain uses TRBV5-6 with TRBJ1-1; D is unresolved. This CDR3 has 17 residues. Germline V gene lookup returns CDR1 SGHDT and CDR2 YYEEEE. V lost 4 bases to trimming and J lost 0 bases, with 19 bases between them. CDR3 sequence (DNA): TGTGCCAGCAGCACTAGCGGCGGAGCCCCTTTGAACACTGAAGCTTTCTTT. It is translated as CASSTSGGAPLNTEAFF.

The rearrangement uses TRBV5-1 and TRBJ2-5; weak D call: TRBD2 (7 bases). V lost 5 bases and J lost 5, with 16 bases in between. Germline V CDR1 and CDR2: SGHRS, YFSETQ. The CDR3 has 14 amino acids. DNA for the CDR3: TGCGCCAGCAGGCGTGGGGGGGCCGCGGAGACCCAGTACTTC. As protein: CASRRGGAAETQYF.